Below are 24 T cell receptor beta chains sequenced from a single sample in a study of human T cells and chemical hapten exposure. TCRdb ran MiXCR on the RACE reads and lists one entry per CDR3 protein. The data contain 330,000 or so distinct CDR3 sequences, nearly 6.5% of them singletons. Time point given: patch test 2, 6 weeks after DPC sensitization. As to treatment: therapeutic diphenylcyclopropenone sensitization with weekly scalp DPC. Sequencing was performed on whole blood, taken in connection with sensitization to the hapten diphenylcyclopropenone (DPC). The origin of the receptors is a woman aged 18-29 years with alopecia areata. Some clones in this sample may be carry-over from other donors' samples.

This clonotype appeared many times. This rearrangement joins TRBV3-1 to TRBJ1-1; D uncertain. Germline V CDR1 and CDR2: LGHDT, YNNKEL (reference sequence). Trimming removed 4 bases from V and 6 bases from J, with 9 bases in between. CDR3 length: 12 amino acids. The CDR3 DNA reads TGTGCCAGCAGCCCCAACCCTGCTGAAGCTTTCTTT. Translated: CASSPNPAEAFF. Variable domain in full (rest from reference TRBV3-1 and TRBJ1-1): DTAVSQTPKYLVTQMGNDKSIKCEQNLGHDTMYWYKQDSKKFLKIMFSYNNKELIINETVPNRFSPKSPDKAHLNLHINSLELGDSAVYFCASSPNPAEAFFGQGTRLTVV.

This clonotype has a handful of counts. The chain joins TRBV9 to TRBJ2-5; possibly TRBD1 for D (5 bases). CDR3 length: 15 residues. Germline loops: CDR1 SGDLS, CDR2 YYNGEE. Trimming cost V 0 bases and J 2 bases, with 11 bases left between them. CDR3 coding DNA: TGTGCCAGCAGCGTAGCAGGGCTGGAACAAGAGACCCAGTACTTC. Its protein is CASSVAGLEQETQYF.

The chain links TRBV6-1 to TRBJ2-5; 13 bases match TRBD2. The CDR3 totals 18 residues. Trimming took 1 base from V and 0 from J; bases not matched to a gene: 5. The germline V gene has CDR1 MNHNS and CDR2 SASEGT. The CDR3 DNA is TGTGCCAGCAGTGAAGAACTAGCGGGGGGGAGTTACCAAGAGACCCAGTACTTC. Residues: CASSEELAGGSYQETQYF.

This clonotype was found many times. The chain recombines TRBV9 with TRBJ2-7; a weak D match, TRBD1 (5 bases). In germline, CDR1 is SGDLS, CDR2 YYNGEE. This CDR3 contains 18 residues. V dropped 4 bases and J dropped 2 bases, with 25 bases sitting between them. CDR3 sequence reads: CASSPRELGPRDAYEQYF. The CDR3, as DNA: TGTGCCAGCAGCCCCCGTGAGTTGGGGCCACGAGACGCCTACGAGCAGTACTTC. Full variable domain (remainder filled in from reference TRBV9 and TRBJ2-7): DSGVTQTPKHLITATGQRVTLRCSPRSGDLSVYWYQQSLDQGLQFLIQYYNGEERAKGNILERFSAQQFPDLHSELNLSSLELGDSALYFCASSPRELGPRDAYEQYFGPGTRLTVT.

This clonotype was picked up many times. In nucleotides, the CDR3 is TGCGCCAGCAGCCAAGACCGGGCCGGAGAAAAACTGTTTTTT. As protein: CASSQDRAGEKLFF. V is TRBV4-3 and J is TRBJ1-4; D is unresolved. The CDR3 runs 14 residues. V was pared by 0 bases and J by 8 bases, with 10 bases between. Germline values: CDR1 LGHNA, CDR2 YSLEER.

This clonotype was found a few times. V is TRBV6-2 or TRBV6-3 and J is TRBJ2-2; no clear D. CDR1 and CDR2 from the germline V gene are MNHEY and SVGEGT. The V end lost 5 bases, the J end lost 4 bases, and 8 bases lay between the germline ends. The CDR3 sequence is 13 residues long. CDR3 nucleotide sequence: TGTGCCAGCAGTCGCCCGGGCACCGGGGAGCTGTTTTTT. Amino acids: CASSRPGTGELFF.

The sample holds a few counts of this clonotype. The rearrangement uses TRBV9 and TRBJ2-1, with 10 bases aligning to TRBD2. CDR1 is SGDLS and CDR2 is YYNGEE in the germline V gene. V lost 2 bases and J lost 6; bases outside the gene matches: 5. This CDR3 region has 15 residues. The CDR3 region has the DNA TGTGCCAGCAGCGTCCCTAGCGGGGGCCTCAATGAGCAGTTCTTC. As protein: CASSVPSGGLNEQFF.

The chain joins TRBV2 to TRBJ1-5, with TRBD1 identical over 7 bases. V lost 5 bases to trimming and J lost 0 bases; unmatched junction nucleotides: 4. Germline lookup yields CDR1 SNHLY and CDR2 FYNNEI. The CDR3 has 15 amino acids. CDR3 DNA sequence: TGTGCCAGCAGTCCGGACAGGCATAGCAATCAGCCCCAGCATTTT. As protein: CASSPDRHSNQPQHF.

A few counts support this clonotype. The chain has TRBV12-3 or TRBV12-4 and TRBJ1-5; D gene ambiguous. V lost 6 bases and J lost 6, with 12 bases in between. CDR3 length: 13 residues. The CDR3 DNA reads TGTGCCAGCAGCCTCGACATCCGTCAGCCCCAGCATTTT. It yields the protein CASSLDIRQPQHF.

This clonotype appeared a few times. V usage is TRBV20-1 and J usage is TRBJ2-5, with a tentative D call TRBD1 (5 bases). The V gene lost 3 bases and the J gene lost 4 bases, with 6 bases spanning the gap. The length of the CDR3 is 11 residues. CDR1 and CDR2 (germline): DFQATT, SNEGSKA (reference sequence). CDR3: CSASRAETQYF. For the CDR3, the DNA is TGCAGTGCTAGCAGGGCAGAGACCCAGTACTTC.

This clonotype has ten or more counts. The rearrangement uses TRBV7-9 and TRBJ2-7; 7 bases fit TRBD2. The CDR3 runs 15 residues. The ends lost 6 bases at V and 3 bases at J; junction bases unmatched: 11. Germline-derived CDR1 and CDR2 are SEHNR and FQNEAQ (reference sequence). In DNA, the CDR3 is TGTGCCAGCAGACCCAGTGCAGCGGGGTACTACGAGCAGTACTTC. Translated: CASRPSAAGYYEQYF.

This chain uses TRBV4-1 with TRBJ2-7; the D is unclear. Trimming removed 4 bases at V and 1 base at J, with 8 bases between. CDR1 MGHRA and CDR2 YSYEKL come from the germline V gene. The CDR3 extends over 13 amino acids. CDR3 nucleotide sequence: TGCGCCAGCAGCCCCCCTCTGTCCTACGAGCAGTACTTC. It translates to CASSPPLSYEQYF.

This clonotype was picked up many times. This chain connects TRBV29-1 to TRBJ1-2; D may be TRBD1 (6 bases). From germline, CDR1 is SQVTM and CDR2 ANQGSEA. The V end was cut by 4 bases, the J end by 4 bases, with 16 bases between. The CDR3 is 14 residues long. The chain's CDR3 is CSVVPGASIYGYTF. CDR3 sequence (DNA): TGCAGCGTTGTCCCGGGGGCTTCTATCTATGGCTACACCTTC.

This clonotype was seen a handful of times. This rearrangement joins TRBV15 to TRBJ1-3, with no clear D. The germline V gene has CDR1 LNHNV and CDR2 YYDKDF (reference sequence). CDR3 size: 18 residues. Trimming removed 2 bases at V and 1 base at J, with 18 bases between. Here the CDR3 reads CATSRLRRHVSSGNTIYF. The CDR3 DNA reads as TGTGCCACCAGCAGATTGAGGCGACACGTATCTTCTGGAAACACCATATATTTT.

In this sample, this clonotype turned up a few times. CDR3 amino acids: CSVKASSYEQYF. Here the CDR3 DNA reads TGCAGCGTTAAGGCGAGCTCCTACGAGCAGTACTTC. The chain joins TRBV29-1 to TRBJ2-7, with D unclear. Trimming stripped 5 bases from V and 0 bases from J, with 8 bases between. The CDR3 extends over 12 amino acids. The germline CDR1 and CDR2 sequences are SQVTM and ANQGSEA.

This clonotype came up a few times. The chain is built from TRBV3-1 and TRBJ1-2; D gene unclear. There are 12 residues in the CDR3. V lost 1 base, J lost 7 bases, and 7 bases lay in between. Germline assignment: CDR1 LGHDT and CDR2 YNNKEL (reference sequence). The CDR3: CASSQVGPGYTF. CDR3 sequence (DNA): TGTGCCAGCAGCCAAGTAGGGCCTGGCTACACCTTC. The variable domain in full, with the rest retrieved from reference TRBV3-1 and TRBJ1-2, is DTAVSQTPKYLVTQMGNDKSIKCEQNLGHDTMYWYKQDSKKFLKIMFSYNNKELIINETVPNRFSPKSPDKAHLNLHINSLELGDSAVYFCASSQVGPGYTFGSGTRLTVV.

V is TRBV4-2 and J is TRBJ1-1; no firm D call. CDR3 size: 15 residues. Per the germline V gene, CDR1 is LGHNA and CDR2 is YNFKEQ. Trimming removed 2 bases at V and 1 base at J, with 11 bases between. CDR3 amino acids: CASSQRSLGNTEAFF. In DNA, the CDR3 is TGTGCCAGCAGCCAACGTTCACTGGGGAACACTGAAGCTTTCTTT.

The table lists this clonotype with a few counts. The chain recombines TRBV20-1 with TRBJ2-1, with D tentatively TRBD1 or TRBD2 (6 bases each). Germline CDR1 reads DFQATT; CDR2 reads SNEGSKA (reference sequence). Trimming cost V 6 bases and J 9 bases, with 21 bases left between them. The CDR3 covers 14 residues. The CDR3 loop reads CSAMSGAPLGEQFF. In DNA, the CDR3 is TGCAGTGCGATGTCGGGGGCCCCCTTGGGTGAGCAGTTCTTC.

The V and J genes are TRBV12-3 or TRBV12-4 and TRBJ2-7, with D possibly matching TRBD1 (5 bases). CDR3 length: 14 residues. Trimming removed 2 bases at V and 7 bases at J, with 15 bases between. The CDR3 region has the DNA TGTGCCAGCAGTTTAAGCTTAGGGGTTACAGAGCAGTACTTC. Its protein product is CASSLSLGVTEQYF.

In its sample, this clonotype was seen many times. This rearrangement joins TRBV11-2 to TRBJ1-3, with D perhaps TRBD1 (6 bases). Germline values: CDR1 SGHAT, CDR2 FQNNGV. V gave up 2 bases and J gave up 0 bases, with 14 bases separating them. The CDR3 length is 17 residues. Here the CDR3 reads CASSLNPGEYSGNTIYF. CDR3 nucleotides: TGTGCCAGCAGCTTAAATCCAGGGGAGTACTCTGGAAACACCATATATTTT.

This clonotype was recorded many times. The J gene is TRBJ2-3, the V gene TRBV7-3; 8 bases line up with TRBD2. The V and J ends lost 4 bases and 0 bases, in that order; junction bases with no gene match: 0. Germline V gene sequence: CDR1 SGHTA, CDR2 FQGTGA. The CDR3 extends over 14 amino acids. CDR3 sequence reads: CASSSSGSTDTQYF. In DNA form, the CDR3 reads TGTGCCAGCAGCTCTAGCGGGAGCACAGATACGCAGTATTTT.

This clonotype was detected ten times or more. This chain connects TRBV2 to TRBJ1-4; D gene unclear. CDR3 length equals 11 residues. The V gene lost 5 bases and the J gene lost 7 bases, with 5 bases spanning the gap. Germline loops: CDR1 SNHLY, CDR2 FYNNEI. CDR3 in DNA: TGTGCCAGCAGTCGAATTGAAAAACTGTTTTTT. Residues: CASSRIEKLFF.

This clonotype came up many times. This chain links TRBV27 with TRBJ2-1; D may be TRBD1 or TRBD2 (6 bases each). The CDR3 sequence is 15 residues long. V lost 5 bases to trimming and J lost 2 bases, with 13 bases between them. Germline-derived CDR1 and CDR2 are MNHEY and SMNVEV (reference sequence). CDR3 nucleotides: TGTGCCAGCAGTGCCACCGGGGGCGCCTACAATGAGCAGTTCTTC. This codes for CASSATGGAYNEQFF.

The chain uses TRBV6-6 and TRBJ2-5; D remains ambiguous. The germline V and J ends were trimmed by 5 bases and 5 bases, with 15 bases remaining between them. Germline values: CDR1 MNHNY, CDR2 SVGAGI (reference sequence). The CDR3 spans 14 residues. The CDR3 nucleotides read TGTGCCAGCAGTCCGCCGGCGACATCGGAGACCCAGTACTTC. The encoded protein is CASSPPATSETQYF.